This TCR beta chain appears in the sequencing data of a study of blood T cell repertoires in COVID-19. As for the study in general: The study drew acute and convalescent COVID-19 samples from the United States, Italy and Spain. PBMCs, B-cell-depleted T cells, or T cells were the source of the cDNA or gDNA that made up the material.

Between the trimmed V and J ends, which lost 3 bases and 7 bases, there was a span of 16 bases. Germline CDR1 is LNHDA and CDR2 is SQIVND (reference sequence). CDR3 length: 14 amino acids. Only in-frame clones appear in the TCRdb table, and some are missing; sequencing was by immunoSEQ multiplex PCR. The repertoire holds roughly 220,000 clones, with roughly 85% as singletons. The J gene is TRBJ2-7, the V gene TRBV19, with D possibly TRBD2 on 6 matching bases. The sequenced sample consisted of peripheral blood. The receptor was derived from a man younger than 45 who had recovered from COVID-19. Written as DNA, the CDR3 is TGTGCCAGTAGTATCGGCTCAGGGAGGAGTGAGCAGTACTTC. Protein product: CASSIGSGRSEQYF.